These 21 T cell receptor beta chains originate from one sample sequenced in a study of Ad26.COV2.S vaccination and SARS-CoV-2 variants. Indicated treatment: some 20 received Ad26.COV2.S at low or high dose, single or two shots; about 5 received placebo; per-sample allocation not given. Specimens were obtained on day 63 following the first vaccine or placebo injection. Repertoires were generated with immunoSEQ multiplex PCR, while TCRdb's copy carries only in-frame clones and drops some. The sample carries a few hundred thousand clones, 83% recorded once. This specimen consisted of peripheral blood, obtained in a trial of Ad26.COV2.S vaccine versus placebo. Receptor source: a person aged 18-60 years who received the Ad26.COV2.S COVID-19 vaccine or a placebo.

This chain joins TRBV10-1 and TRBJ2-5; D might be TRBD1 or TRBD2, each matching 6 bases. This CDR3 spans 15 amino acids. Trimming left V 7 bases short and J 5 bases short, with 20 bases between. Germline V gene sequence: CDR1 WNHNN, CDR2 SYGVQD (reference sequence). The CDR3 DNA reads TGCGCCAGCACCGGGGGCCCCAAACAAGAGGAGACCCAGTACTTC. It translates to CASTGGPKQEETQYF.

The CDR3 DNA reads as TGTGCCAGCAGCCAAATAAAGCACTATGGCTACACCTTC. Translation gives CASSQIKHYGYTF. The chain combines TRBV3-1 (or the pseudogene TRBV3-2) with TRBJ1-2, with unresolved D. V lost 2 bases and J lost 3, with 7 bases in between. The CDR3 runs to 13 residues. Germline assignment: CDR1 LGHDT and CDR2 YNNKEL (reference sequence).

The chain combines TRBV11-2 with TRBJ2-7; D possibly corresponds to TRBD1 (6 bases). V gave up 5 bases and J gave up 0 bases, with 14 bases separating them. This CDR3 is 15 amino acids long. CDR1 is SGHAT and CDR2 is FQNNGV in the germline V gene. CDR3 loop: CASSLRQASSYEQYF. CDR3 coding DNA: TGTGCCAGCAGCCTTAGACAGGCCAGCTCCTACGAGCAGTACTTC.

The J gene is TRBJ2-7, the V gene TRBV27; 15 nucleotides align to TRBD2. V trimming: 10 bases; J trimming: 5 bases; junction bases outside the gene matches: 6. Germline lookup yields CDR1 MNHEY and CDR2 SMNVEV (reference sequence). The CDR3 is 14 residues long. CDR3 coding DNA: TGTGCCACGAGGACTAGCGGGAGGGCTCACGAGCAGTACTTC. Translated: CATRTSGRAHEQYF.

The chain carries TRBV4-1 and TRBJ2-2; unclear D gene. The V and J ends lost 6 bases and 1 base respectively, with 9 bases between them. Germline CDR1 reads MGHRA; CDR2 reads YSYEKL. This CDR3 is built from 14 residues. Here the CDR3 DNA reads TGCGCCAGCAGGCGGATCGGGAACACCGGGGAGCTGTTTTTT. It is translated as CASRRIGNTGELFF.

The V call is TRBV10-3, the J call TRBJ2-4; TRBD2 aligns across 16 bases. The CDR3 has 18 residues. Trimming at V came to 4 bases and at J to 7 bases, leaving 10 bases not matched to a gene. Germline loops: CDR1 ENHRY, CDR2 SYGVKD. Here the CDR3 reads CAISAGTSGGERFNIQYF. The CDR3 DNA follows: TGTGCCATCAGTGCCGGGACTAGCGGGGGGGAAAGATTTAACATTCAGTACTTC.

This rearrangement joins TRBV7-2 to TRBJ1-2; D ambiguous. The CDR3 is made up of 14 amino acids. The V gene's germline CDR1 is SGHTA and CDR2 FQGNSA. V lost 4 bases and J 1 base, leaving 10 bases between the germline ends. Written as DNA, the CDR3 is TGTGCCAGCAGCTCCCGACTTATTAACTATGGCTACACCTTC. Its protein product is CASSSRLINYGYTF.

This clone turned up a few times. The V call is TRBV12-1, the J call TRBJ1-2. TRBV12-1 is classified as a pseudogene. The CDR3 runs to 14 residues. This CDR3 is CATSPGGGRYGYTF. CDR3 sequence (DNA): TGTGCCACCTCCCCGGGCGGGGGCCGCTATGGCTACACCTTC.

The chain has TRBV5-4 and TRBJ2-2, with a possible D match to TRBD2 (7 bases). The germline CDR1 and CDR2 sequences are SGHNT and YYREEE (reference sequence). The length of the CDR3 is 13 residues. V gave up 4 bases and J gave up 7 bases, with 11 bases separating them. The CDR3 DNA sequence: TGTGCCAGCAGCCTAAGGGGGGGCGGGGAGCTGTTTTTT. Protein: CASSLRGGGELFF.

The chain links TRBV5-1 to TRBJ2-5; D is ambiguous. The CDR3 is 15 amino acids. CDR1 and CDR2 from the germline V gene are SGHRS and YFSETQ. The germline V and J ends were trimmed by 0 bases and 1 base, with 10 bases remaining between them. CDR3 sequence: CASSLGLGIQETQYF. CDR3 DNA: TGCGCCAGCAGCTTGGGTCTTGGGATCCAAGAGACCCAGTACTTC.

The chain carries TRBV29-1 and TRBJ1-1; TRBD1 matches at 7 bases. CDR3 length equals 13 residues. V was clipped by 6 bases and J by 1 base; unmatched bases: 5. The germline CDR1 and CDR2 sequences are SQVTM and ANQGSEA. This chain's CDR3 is CSVSGGENTEAFF. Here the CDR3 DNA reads TGCAGCGTGTCAGGGGGGGAGAACACTGAAGCTTTCTTT. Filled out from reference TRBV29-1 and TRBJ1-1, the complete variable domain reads SAVISQKPSRDICQRGTSLTIQCQVDSQVTMMFWYRQQPGQSLTLIATANQGSEATYESGFVIDKFPISRPNLTFSTLTVSNMSPEDSSIYLCSVSGGENTEAFFGQGTRLTVV.

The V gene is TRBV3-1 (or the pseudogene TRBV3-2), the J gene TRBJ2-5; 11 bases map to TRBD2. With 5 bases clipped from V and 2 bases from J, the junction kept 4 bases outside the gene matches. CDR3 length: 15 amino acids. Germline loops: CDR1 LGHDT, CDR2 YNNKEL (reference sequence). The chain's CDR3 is CASSKGLAAQETQYF. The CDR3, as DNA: TGTGCCAGCAGCAAGGGACTAGCGGCACAAGAGACCCAGTACTTC.

In DNA form, the CDR3 reads TGTGCCAGCTCACCGGGGAACAGGGGGCAGTACGAGCAGTACTTC. Protein sequence: CASSPGNRGQYEQYF. The V call is TRBV18, the J call TRBJ2-7; 9 bases align to TRBD1. CDR1 and CDR2 (germline): KGHSH, LQKENI. After removal of 3 bases from V and 4 bases from J, the junction contained 7 bases not matched to a gene. CDR3 length: 15 amino acids.

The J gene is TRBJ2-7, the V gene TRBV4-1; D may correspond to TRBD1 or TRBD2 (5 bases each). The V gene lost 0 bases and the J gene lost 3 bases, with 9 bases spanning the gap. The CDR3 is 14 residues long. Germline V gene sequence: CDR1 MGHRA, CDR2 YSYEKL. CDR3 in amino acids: CASSQEGDYYEQYF. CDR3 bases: TGCGCCAGCAGCCAAGAGGGGGATTACTACGAGCAGTACTTC.

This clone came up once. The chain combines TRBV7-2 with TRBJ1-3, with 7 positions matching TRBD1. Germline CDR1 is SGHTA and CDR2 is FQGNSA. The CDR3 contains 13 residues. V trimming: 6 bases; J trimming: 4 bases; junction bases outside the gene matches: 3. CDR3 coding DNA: TGTGCCAGCAGTCACAGGGGCGGAAACACCATATATTTT. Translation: CASSHRGGNTIYF.

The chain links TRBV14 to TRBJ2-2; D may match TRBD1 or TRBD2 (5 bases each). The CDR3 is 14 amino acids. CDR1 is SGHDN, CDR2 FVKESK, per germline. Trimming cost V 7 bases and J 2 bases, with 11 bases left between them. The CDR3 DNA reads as TGTGCCAGCACCCCGGGACCTAACACCGGGGAGCTGTTTTTT. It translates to CASTPGPNTGELFF.

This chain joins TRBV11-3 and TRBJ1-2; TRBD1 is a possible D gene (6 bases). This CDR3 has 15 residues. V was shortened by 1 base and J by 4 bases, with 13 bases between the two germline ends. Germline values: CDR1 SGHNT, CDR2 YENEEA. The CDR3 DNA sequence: TGTGCCAGCAGCTTAGGTCGACAGGCCGGCTATGGCTACACCTTC. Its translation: CASSLGRQAGYGYTF.

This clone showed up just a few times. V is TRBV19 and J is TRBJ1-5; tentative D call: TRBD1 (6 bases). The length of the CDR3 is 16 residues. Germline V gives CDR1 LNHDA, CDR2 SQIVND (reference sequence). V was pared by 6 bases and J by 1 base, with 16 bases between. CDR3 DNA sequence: TGTGCCAGTAGCGTAGGAGGGGGATGGAGCAATCAGCCCCAGCATTTT. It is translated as CASSVGGGWSNQPQHF.

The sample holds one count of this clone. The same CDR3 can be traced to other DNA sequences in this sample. The CDR3 region is CASSPVGRGNTGELFF. In DNA form, the CDR3 reads TGTGCCAGTAGTCCCGTGGGGCGGGGGAACACCGGGGAGCTGTTTTTT. V gene TRBV19 combines with J gene TRBJ2-2; D may be TRBD2 (6 bases). Germline V gene data show CDR1 as LNHDA and CDR2 as SQIVND (reference sequence). The V end was cut by 5 bases, the J end by 1 base, with 14 bases between. This CDR3 has 16 residues.

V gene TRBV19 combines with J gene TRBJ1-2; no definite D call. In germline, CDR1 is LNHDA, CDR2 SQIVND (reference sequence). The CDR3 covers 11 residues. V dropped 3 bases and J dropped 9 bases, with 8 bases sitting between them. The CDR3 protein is CASSMHGSYTF. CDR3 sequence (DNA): TGTGCCAGTAGTATGCACGGCAGCTACACCTTC.

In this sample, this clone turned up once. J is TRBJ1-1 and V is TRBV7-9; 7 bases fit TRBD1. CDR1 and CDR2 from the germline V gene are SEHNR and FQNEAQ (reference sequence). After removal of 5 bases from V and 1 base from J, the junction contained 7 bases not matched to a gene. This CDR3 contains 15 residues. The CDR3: CASSPRQGTNTEAFF. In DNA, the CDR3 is TGTGCCAGCAGCCCCCGACAGGGCACGAACACTGAAGCTTTCTTT. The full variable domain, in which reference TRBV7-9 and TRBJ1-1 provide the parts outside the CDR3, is DTGVSQNPRHKITKRGQNVTFRCDPISEHNRLYWYRQTLGQGPEFLTYFQNEAQLEKSRLLSDRFSAERPKGSFSTLEIQRTEQGDSAMYLCASSPRQGTNTEAFFGQGTRLTVV.